The clone carrying this TCR beta chain was found many times. Its matching antigen is unknown. In the authors' methods: Using the CDR3 differences seen across clinicopathological groups, the authors built a distant-metastasis classifier for papillary thyroid cancer, which was meant to discriminate distant-metastatic patients. TCRdb reprocessed the PCR reads using MiXCR. The V and J calls shown here were made by TCRdb, not taken from the authors' results. This table has 43,000 or so clones, 16% appearing once. These data originate in a study of metastatic and nonmetastatic thyroid tumors. Study in general: Repertoire comparison spanned blood and tumor or nodule tissue of malignant and benign thyroid patients. Study results and caveats: Malignant tumors reportedly showed significantly higher TCR beta diversity than benign nodules in both blood and tumor.

Trimming removed 2 bases from V and 5 bases from J; junction bases left unmatched: 4. This CDR3 has 14 amino acids. Germline assignment: CDR1 ENHRY and CDR2 SYGVKD. Among the patients, none had received any treatment before thyroid surgery. The sequence was collected from a female donor with papillary thyroid cancer or a benign thyroid nodule (not recorded which). Some clones in this sample may be carry-over from other donors' samples. The rearrangement uses TRBV10-3 and TRBJ2-5, with TRBD1 matching over 8 bases. Sequencing used blood. This chain's CDR3 is CAISEPGGAETQYF. The CDR3 DNA reads TGTGCCATCAGTGAGCCAGGGGGCGCGGAGACCCAGTACTTC.